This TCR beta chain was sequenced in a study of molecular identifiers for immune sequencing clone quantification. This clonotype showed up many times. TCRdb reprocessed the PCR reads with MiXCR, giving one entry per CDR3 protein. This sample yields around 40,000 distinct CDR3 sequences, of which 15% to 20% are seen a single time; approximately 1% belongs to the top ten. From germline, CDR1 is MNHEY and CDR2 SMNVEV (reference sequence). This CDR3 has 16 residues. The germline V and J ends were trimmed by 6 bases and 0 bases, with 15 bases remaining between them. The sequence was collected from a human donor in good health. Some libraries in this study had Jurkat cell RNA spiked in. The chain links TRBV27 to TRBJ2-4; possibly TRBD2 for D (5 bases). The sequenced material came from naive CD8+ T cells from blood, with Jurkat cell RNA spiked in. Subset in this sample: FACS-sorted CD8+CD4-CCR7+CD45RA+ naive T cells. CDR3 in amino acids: CASSEGADTAKNIQYF. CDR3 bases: TGTGCCAGCAGCGAGGGCGCAGACACAGCCAAAAACATTCAGTACTTC.